These 2 T cell receptor beta chains share one sample of origin, sequenced in a study of kidney transplant recipient with SARS-CoV-2 infection. TCRdb itself ran the reads through MiXCR, one entry per CDR3 protein. The sample has approximately 250,000 distinct CDR3 sequences; roughly 26% are singletons. The source material was a blood sample, sampled at baseline and on day 111 from a kidney transplant recipient. The source of these receptors is a male patient between 25 and 40 years old who had COVID-19 and was a kidney transplant recipient. Some T cells may be transferred from the graft donor.

This chain uses TRBV11-3 with TRBJ1-2; D gene uncertain. Germline CDR1 is SGHNT and CDR2 is YENEEA. Trimming stripped 5 bases from V and 4 bases from J, with 23 bases between. CDR3 length: 17 residues. CDR3 coding DNA: TGTGCCAGCAGCATCACGCTCGATCTCGGAAGGACCTATGGCTACACCTTC. Its protein product is CASSITLDLGRTYGYTF.

Remarks on this clonotype: A read error is possible here, since a much larger clone lies one base away. V gene TRBV7-4 combines with J gene TRBJ1-1, with 9 bases aligning to TRBD1. The CDR3 is 17 amino acids. Germline CDR1 reads SGHVT; CDR2 reads SQSDAQ. The CDR3 loop reads CTSSPRQGGLMNTEAFF. CDR3 nucleotides: TGTACCAGCAGCCCCCGACAGGGGGGTCTCATGAACACTGAAGCTTTCTTT.